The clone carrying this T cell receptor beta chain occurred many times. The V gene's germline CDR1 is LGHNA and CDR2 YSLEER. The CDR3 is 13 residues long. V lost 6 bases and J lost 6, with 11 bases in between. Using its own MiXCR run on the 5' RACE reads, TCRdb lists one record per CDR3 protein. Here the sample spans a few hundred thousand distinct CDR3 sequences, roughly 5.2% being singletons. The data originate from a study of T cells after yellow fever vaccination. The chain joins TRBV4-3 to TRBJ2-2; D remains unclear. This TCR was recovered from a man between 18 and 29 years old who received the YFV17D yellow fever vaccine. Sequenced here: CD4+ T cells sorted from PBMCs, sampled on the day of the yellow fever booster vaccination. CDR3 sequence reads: CASSRWEAGELFF. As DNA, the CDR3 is TGCGCCAGCAGTAGGTGGGAAGCCGGGGAGCTGTTTTTT.